This is a list of T cell receptor beta chains from one sample in a study of T cell repertoires in cytomegalovirus infection. TCRdb reprocessed the reads via MiXCR and lists one record per CDR3 protein. This table holds fewer than 700,000 distinct CDR3 sequences, about 24% found once. The sequenced sample consisted of CD8+ T cells from PBMCs. Receptor source: a human donor in good health (CMV status not recorded). Some clones in this sample may be carry-over from other donors' samples. Both conserved end residues are part of each CDR3. Each record gives: clone size, V gene, D gene, J gene, CDR3 protein, CDR3 DNA. The D gene is left open where the match is weak. Part of the rows lack a size; the others show once, few, many or a class for expanded clones.

clone_size: few; v_call: TRBV20-1; d_call: -; j_call: TRBJ1-2; cdr3_aa: CSAGDRFYGYTF; cdr3_nt: TGCAGTGCTGGAGACAGGTTCTATGGCTACACCTTC
clone_size: few; v_call: TRBV2; d_call: TRBD1; j_call: TRBJ2-5; cdr3_aa: CASGTGTGGMETQYF; cdr3_nt: TGTGCCAGCGGAACCGGGACAGGGGGCATGGAGACCCAGTACTTC
clone_size: -; v_call: TRBV12-5; d_call: -; j_call: TRBJ2-5; cdr3_aa: CASGPRRGETQYF; cdr3_nt: TGTGCTAGTGGCCCTCGGCGGGGAGAGACCCAGTACTTC
clone_size: few; v_call: TRBV7-6; d_call: TRBD2; j_call: TRBJ2-3; cdr3_aa: CASSLQRGAGQDTQYF; cdr3_nt: TGTGCCAGCAGCTTACAGCGGGGGGCGGGGCAGGATACGCAGTATTTT
clone_size: -; v_call: TRBV6-2/TRBV6-3; d_call: -; j_call: TRBJ1-2; cdr3_aa: CASMPGTNYGYTF; cdr3_nt: TGTGCCAGCATGCCAGGGACAAACTATGGCTACACCTTC
clone_size: -; v_call: TRBV29-1; d_call: -; j_call: TRBJ2-1; cdr3_aa: CSANLHGGTYNEQFF; cdr3_nt: TGCAGCGCCAACCTTCACGGGGGAACGTACAATGAGCAGTTCTTC
clone_size: many; v_call: TRBV7-2; d_call: -; j_call: TRBJ2-7; cdr3_aa: CASSLAISHEQYF; cdr3_nt: TGTGCCAGCAGCTTAGCGATTTCCCACGAGCAGTACTTC
clone_size: -; v_call: TRBV6-6; d_call: TRBD2; j_call: TRBJ2-1; cdr3_aa: CASSQTSGGGNEQFF; cdr3_nt: TGTGCCAGCAGCCAGACTAGCGGGGGGGGGAATGAGCAGTTCTTC
clone_size: -; v_call: TRBV14; d_call: TRBD1; j_call: TRBJ2-1; cdr3_aa: CASSQDPGQGTPYNEQFF; cdr3_nt: TGTGCCAGCAGCCAAGATCCGGGACAGGGTACCCCCTACAATGAGCAGTTCTTC
clone_size: -; v_call: TRBV4-1; d_call: TRBD2; j_call: TRBJ2-1; cdr3_aa: CASSQGVPSGAKDNEQFF; cdr3_nt: TGCGCCAGCAGCCAAGGTGTACCTAGCGGGGCGAAGGACAATGAGCAGTTCTTC
clone_size: few; v_call: TRBV12-3/TRBV12-4; d_call: TRBD1; j_call: TRBJ2-7; cdr3_aa: CASSPGQGIDEQYF; cdr3_nt: TGTGCCAGCAGTCCGGGACAGGGTATCGACGAGCAGTACTTC
clone_size: few; v_call: TRBV12-3/TRBV12-4; d_call: -; j_call: TRBJ2-5; cdr3_aa: CASSLGDTSETQYF; cdr3_nt: TGTGCCAGCAGTTTGGGGGACACCTCTGAGACCCAGTACTTC
clone_size: -; v_call: TRBV3-1; d_call: -; j_call: TRBJ2-2; cdr3_aa: CASRNRVYTGELFF; cdr3_nt: TGTGCCAGCAGGAACAGGGTGTACACCGGGGAGCTGTTTTTT
clone_size: many; v_call: TRBV6-5; d_call: TRBD2; j_call: TRBJ2-3; cdr3_aa: CASSYSLAGDTDTQYF; cdr3_nt: TGTGCCAGCAGTTACTCTTTAGCGGGGGACACAGATACGCAGTATTTT
clone_size: few; v_call: TRBV4-3; d_call: -; j_call: TRBJ2-5; cdr3_aa: CASSQDVRQGQMTQYF; cdr3_nt: TGCGCCAGCAGCCAAGATGTTCGCCAGGGCCAAATGACCCAGTACTTC
clone_size: -; v_call: TRBV28; d_call: -; j_call: TRBJ2-1; cdr3_aa: CASSASRGGYNEQFF; cdr3_nt: TGTGCCAGCAGCGCTAGTCGAGGGGGGTACAATGAGCAGTTCTTC
clone_size: -; v_call: TRBV20-1; d_call: -; j_call: TRBJ2-3; cdr3_aa: CSATEPTDTQYF; cdr3_nt: TGCAGTGCGACGGAGCCCACAGATACGCAGTATTTT
clone_size: few; v_call: TRBV7-9; d_call: -; j_call: TRBJ1-4; cdr3_aa: CASSSRLTDPNEKLFF; cdr3_nt: TGTGCCAGCAGCTCACGTTTGACGGACCCTAATGAAAAACTGTTTTTT
clone_size: -; v_call: TRBV29-1; d_call: -; j_call: TRBJ2-7; cdr3_aa: CSVEDGQGASYEQYF; cdr3_nt: TGCAGCGTTGAAGATGGTCAGGGAGCCTCCTACGAGCAGTACTTC
clone_size: many; v_call: TRBV7-9; d_call: TRBD2; j_call: TRBJ2-5; cdr3_aa: CASSSRGGETQYF; cdr3_nt: TGTGCCAGCAGCTCTCGGGGGGGGGAGACCCAGTACTTC
clone_size: few; v_call: TRBV9; d_call: -; j_call: TRBJ2-2; cdr3_aa: CASGGANTGELFF; cdr3_nt: TGTGCCAGCGGGGGGGCCAACACCGGGGAGCTGTTTTTT
clone_size: many; v_call: TRBV11-3; d_call: -; j_call: TRBJ2-2; cdr3_aa: CASSTAAGELFF; cdr3_nt: TGTGCCAGCAGTACGGCCGCCGGGGAGCTGTTTTTT
clone_size: -; v_call: TRBV7-9; d_call: -; j_call: TRBJ2-1; cdr3_aa: CASSPGLALHEQFF; cdr3_nt: TGTGCCAGCAGCCCGGGACTGGCTCTCCATGAGCAGTTCTTC
clone_size: -; v_call: TRBV6-8; d_call: TRBD2; j_call: TRBJ2-3; cdr3_aa: CASSHPSGGARDTQYF; cdr3_nt: TGTGCCAGCAGTCACCCTAGCGGGGGGGCCCGGGATACGCAGTATTTT
clone_size: -; v_call: TRBV6-2/TRBV6-3; d_call: -; j_call: TRBJ2-1; cdr3_aa: CASSYSSLAYNEQFF; cdr3_nt: TGTGCCAGCAGTTACTCCTCTCTAGCGTACAATGAGCAGTTCTTC
clone_size: -; v_call: TRBV9; d_call: -; j_call: TRBJ2-1; cdr3_aa: CASSVTVSYNEQFF; cdr3_nt: TGTGCCAGCAGCGTAACAGTCTCCTACAATGAGCAGTTCTTC
clone_size: -; v_call: TRBV6-5; d_call: -; j_call: TRBJ2-1; cdr3_aa: CASSFGSNDEQFF; cdr3_nt: TGTGCCAGCAGTTTCGGCTCAAATGATGAGCAGTTCTTC
clone_size: -; v_call: TRBV4-2; d_call: -; j_call: TRBJ2-2; cdr3_aa: CASSSGVRDTGELFF; cdr3_nt: TGTGCCAGCAGCTCGGGAGTTAGGGACACCGGGGAGCTGTTTTTT
clone_size: -; v_call: TRBV7-2; d_call: TRBD1; j_call: TRBJ1-3; cdr3_aa: CASSHYVGTGGNTIYF; cdr3_nt: TGTGCCAGCAGCCATTATGTCGGGACAGGGGGAAACACCATATATTTT
clone_size: once; v_call: TRBV28; d_call: -; j_call: TRBJ2-2; cdr3_aa: CASSLWSYTGELFF; cdr3_nt: TGTGCCAGCAGTTTATGGAGCTACACCGGGGAGCTGTTTTTT
clone_size: -; v_call: TRBV25-1; d_call: -; j_call: TRBJ2-3; cdr3_aa: CASSVGRQFGDTQYF; cdr3_nt: TGTGCCAGCAGTGTAGGTAGACAGTTTGGAGATACGCAGTATTTT
clone_size: few; v_call: TRBV20-1; d_call: -; j_call: TRBJ2-5; cdr3_aa: CSAPTGETQYF; cdr3_nt: TGCAGTGCTCCTACGGGTGAGACCCAGTACTTC
clone_size: few; v_call: TRBV20-1; d_call: -; j_call: TRBJ2-3; cdr3_aa: CSAPGLTGTDTQYF; cdr3_nt: TGCAGTGCACCCGGTCTAACGGGCACAGATACGCAGTATTTT
clone_size: many; v_call: TRBV6-5; d_call: TRBD1; j_call: TRBJ1-4; cdr3_aa: CASSYSGQGATNEKLFF; cdr3_nt: TGTGCCAGCAGTTACTCGGGACAGGGGGCAACTAATGAAAAACTGTTTTTT
clone_size: -; v_call: TRBV20-1; d_call: -; j_call: TRBJ2-1; cdr3_aa: CSAQRQWKHNEQFF; cdr3_nt: TGCAGTGCTCAAAGGCAGTGGAAACATAATGAGCAGTTCTTC
clone_size: once; v_call: TRBV20-1; d_call: TRBD2; j_call: TRBJ2-1; cdr3_aa: CSARTNGLAGGHSYNEQFF; cdr3_nt: TGCAGTGCTAGAACAAACGGGCTAGCGGGGGGCCACTCCTACAATGAGCAGTTCTTC
clone_size: -; v_call: TRBV7-9; d_call: -; j_call: TRBJ1-2; cdr3_aa: CASSLEEFPRGYTF; cdr3_nt: TGTGCCAGCAGCTTAGAAGAGTTTCCTCGGGGCTACACCTTC
clone_size: many; v_call: TRBV7-7; d_call: -; j_call: TRBJ2-5; cdr3_aa: CASSLRDFQETQYF; cdr3_nt: TGTGCTAGCAGCTTACGGGATTTCCAAGAGACCCAGTACTTC
clone_size: -; v_call: TRBV7-9; d_call: -; j_call: TRBJ1-4; cdr3_aa: CASTDVGEKLFF; cdr3_nt: TGTGCCAGCACCGACGTGGGGGAAAAACTGTTTTTT
clone_size: -; v_call: TRBV5-1; d_call: -; j_call: TRBJ1-4; cdr3_aa: CASSFRPTSTNEKLFF; cdr3_nt: TGCGCCAGCAGCTTCCGGCCAACCTCAACTAATGAAAAACTGTTTTTT
clone_size: few; v_call: TRBV14; d_call: -; j_call: TRBJ2-3; cdr3_aa: CASSRIDTQYF; cdr3_nt: TGTGCCAGCAGCAGGATAGATACGCAGTATTTT